The rows below give T cell receptor beta chains drawn from one sample of a study of blood T cell repertoires in COVID-19. Sequencing was performed with immunoSEQ multiplex PCR; in TCRdb, only in-frame clones are kept and a portion is missing. The repertoire holds tens of thousands of clones, with around 90% as singletons. Sample: peripheral blood. These receptors originate from a man between 50 and 59 years old with COVID-19, enrolled during active disease. CDR3s leave out the opening cysteine and the closing phenylalanine or tryptophan. Rows may omit the clone size; those that give it use once, few, many or a size class.

TRBJ1-3,.,TRBV4-1,ASSQPGTASGNTIY
TRBJ2-1,.,TRBV11-2,ASSFRVGLEQF
TRBJ2-1,.,TRBV19,ASRTDRESYNEQF
TRBJ2-7,.,TRBV3-1/TRBV3-2,ASTSLVGEQY
TRBJ2-1,.,TRBV9,ASSVAGRGSYNEQF
TRBJ2-1,.,TRBV6-1,ASSERTSGRYEQF
TRBJ2-7,once,TRBV19,ASSIRGQPTISYEQY
TRBJ2-1,.,TRBV6-5,ASSSATGYNEQF
TRBJ1-6,.,TRBV9,ASSVGPSRWNSPLH
TRBJ2-3,.,TRBV11-2,ASSWRVGSDTQY
TRBJ1-1,.,TRBV5-1,ASRGVGGNAKAF
TRBJ2-7,once,TRBV28,ASSKGSYEQY
TRBJ2-5,.,TRBV6-5,ASAAGGMKTQY
TRBJ2-1,once,TRBV6-5,ASARSGENNEQF
TRBJ2-1,.,TRBV14,ASSQGLAAPRLDEQF
TRBJ2-7,.,TRBV27,ASSFAAAYEQY
TRBJ1-1,.,TRBV6-4,ASSDSSRGTEAF
TRBJ2-1,.,TRBV11-2,ASSPSSGRTNEQF
TRBJ2-3,.,TRBV5-1,ASSLAGLAGGPSTADTQY
TRBJ2-3,once,TRBV25-1,ASSEGGSPTQY
TRBJ1-1,once,TRBV6-5,ASSYAEGTEAF
TRBJ1-5,.,TRBV4-3,ASSQDGGDQPQH
TRBJ2-2,.,TRBV5-1,ASSPSGFGTGELF
TRBJ2-1,.,TRBV5-4,ASSLPAGQGNNEQF